This T cell receptor beta chain emerged from a study of cytomegalovirus exposure and HLA in healthy donors. The length of the CDR3 is 13 residues. Germline values: CDR1 WNHNN, CDR2 SYGVQD (reference sequence). The V gene end was trimmed by 4 bases and the J gene end by 3 bases; junction bases not matched to a gene: 0. Vbeta (60) and Jbeta (13) primers were used in the PCR. Assay used: immunoSEQ multiplex PCR; TCRdb lists only in-frame clones, some missing. The sample carries 150,000 to 200,000 clones, 80% recorded once. Sequences were obtained from PBMCs. The clonotype comes from a young man in good health and CMV-seropositive. The J gene is TRBJ2-7, the V gene TRBV10-1; the match to TRBD1 covers 10 bases. CDR3 DNA sequence: TGCGCCAGCAGTGGGACAGGGGGCTACGAGCAGTACTTC. Translation: CASSGTGGYEQYF.